The 2 T cell receptor beta chains reported below all come from one sample, sequenced in a study of blood T cell repertoires in COVID-19. Method: immunoSEQ multiplex PCR; TCRdb's copy keeps in-frame clones and lacks some. The sample contains 140,000 or so clones, roughly 81% of which appear only once. The sample consisted of peripheral blood. The receptors stem from a human donor with acute or convalescent COVID-19. The donor label of this sample is uncertain.

V is TRBV7-9 and J is TRBJ1-4; 9 bases map to TRBD1. This CDR3 spans 13 amino acids. Germline-derived CDR1 and CDR2 are SEHNR and FQNEAQ (reference sequence). V lost 3 bases and J lost 8; bases outside the gene matches: 1. The CDR3 DNA reads TGTGCCAGCAGCTTGGACAGGGGCGAAAAACTGTTTTTT. Protein: CASSLDRGEKLFF.

The gene calls are TRBV7-6 and TRBJ2-2, with unresolved D. The CDR3 sequence is 11 residues long. Trimming pared 4 bases from V and 5 bases from J, leaving 2 bases between. Germline V gives CDR1 SGHVS, CDR2 FNYEAQ. In nucleotides, the CDR3 is TGTGCCAGCAGCTCTACCGGGGAGCTGTTTTTT. As protein: CASSSTGELFF.